A selection of T cell receptor beta chains follows, all from one sample in a study of OX40 agonist ivuxolimab in advanced cancers. Libraries were prepared by immunoSEQ multiplex PCR; TCRdb keeps only in-frame clonotypes and omits some of them. The sample carries tens of thousands of clones, more than 85% recorded once. The sequencing used CD4+ or CD8+ T cells sorted from blood, collected in a trial of the OX40 agonist ivuxolimab. The receptors were gathered from an adult with an advanced solid tumor such as melanoma, head and neck, liver or kidney cancer. CDR3s include the opening cysteine and the closing phenylalanine or tryptophan. Fields, in order: D gene, J gene, clone size, V gene, CDR3 protein, CDR3 DNA. The D gene is left open where the match is weak. Not all rows give a size; the values are once, few, many and, for expanded clones, a class.

NA | TRBJ1-5 | NA | TRBV7-2 | CASSSRVSQPQHF | TGTGCCAGCAGCTCCAGGGTATCGCAGCCCCAGCATTTT
NA | TRBJ2-7 | NA | TRBV19 | CASSIGRQAVYEQYF | TGTGCCAGTAGTATAGGGAGACAAGCGGTGTACGAGCAGTACTTC
TRBD1 | TRBJ1-1 | NA | TRBV10-3 | CAISSTGTVNTEAFF | TGTGCCATCAGTTCGACCGGGACAGTGAACACTGAAGCTTTCTTT
NA | TRBJ1-5 | NA | TRBV7-6 | CASSKGGNQPQHF | TGTGCCAGCAGCAAGGGGGGCAATCAGCCCCAGCATTTT
NA | TRBJ1-5 | NA | TRBV2 | CASVKERGGNQPQHF | TGTGCCAGCGTAAAGGAACGGGGTGGCAATCAGCCCCAGCATTTT
TRBD1 | TRBJ1-1 | NA | TRBV9 | CASSVGPGGKDSTEAFF | TGTGCCAGCAGCGTAGGGCCAGGGGGCAAGGATAGCACTGAAGCTTTCTTT
TRBD2 | TRBJ2-5 | NA | TRBV15 | CATSRELARGVQTQYF | TGTGCCACCAGCAGAGAACTAGCGCGAGGGGTTCAGACCCAGTACTTC
NA | TRBJ1-2 | NA | TRBV10-2 | CASSGINNYGYTF | TGCGCCAGCAGTGGGATAAACAACTATGGCTACACCTTC
TRBD1 | TRBJ2-5 | NA | TRBV5-1 | CASATGVVETQYF | TGCGCCAGCGCAACAGGGGTAGTAGAGACCCAGTACTTC
TRBD1 | TRBJ1-6 | few | TRBV5-4 | CASTTGVRNSPLHF | TGTGCCAGCACGACAGGGGTTAGGAATTCACCCCTCCACTTT
TRBD2 | TRBJ2-1 | NA | TRBV7-7 | CASSTGLAAYNEQFF | TGTGCTAGCAGTACGGGACTAGCAGCCTACAATGAGCAGTTCTTC
NA | TRBJ2-6 | NA | TRBV9 | CASSTLSGANVLTF | TGTGCCAGCAGCACCCTTTCTGGGGCCAACGTCCTGACTTTC
NA | TRBJ2-2 | NA | TRBV11-2 | CASSSAADFRNTGELFF | TGTGCCAGCAGCTCCGCGGCAGATTTTCGGAACACCGGGGAGCTGTTTTTT
NA | TRBJ2-5 | NA | TRBV29-1 | CSVDRTSGETQYF | TGCAGCGTTGATCGGACAAGTGGAGAGACCCAGTACTTC
NA | TRBJ1-4 | NA | TRBV6-5 | CASSPTMAEKLFF | TGTGCCAGCAGTCCTACTATGGCGGAAAAACTGTTTTTT
NA | TRBJ1-5 | NA | TRBV4-2 | CASSPPGGQPQHF | TGTGCCAGCAGCCCGCCGGGGGGGCAGCCCCAGCATTTT
NA | TRBJ1-2 | NA | TRBV19 | CASFVTAPPNYGYTF | TGTGCCAGTTTTGTAACGGCCCCGCCTAACTATGGCTACACCTTC
NA | TRBJ2-3 | NA | TRBV7-9 | CASSLREADTQYF | TGTGCCAGCAGCCTACGCGAGGCAGATACGCAGTATTTT
TRBD1 | TRBJ1-3 | NA | TRBV4-1 | CASSQAPGQGGTGNTIYF | TGCGCCAGCAGCCAAGCCCCGGGACAGGGGGGAACTGGAAACACCATATATTTT
NA | TRBJ1-3 | NA | TRBV7-9 | CASSQGWNSGNTIYF | TGTGCCAGCAGCCAGGGATGGAACTCTGGAAACACCATATATTTT
NA | TRBJ1-4 | NA | TRBV9 | CASSVATGPFEKLFF | TGTGCCAGCAGCGTAGCAACGGGGCCCTTTGAAAAACTGTTTTTT
TRBD1 | TRBJ1-6 | few | TRBV6-1 | CASRIPGTANSPLHF | TGTGCCAGCAGGATACCCGGGACAGCCAATTCACCCCTCCACTTT
NA | TRBJ1-1 | NA | TRBV9 | CASSVATGNTEAFF | TGTGCCAGCAGCGTAGCGACGGGAAACACTGAAGCTTTCTTT
NA | TRBJ1-5 | NA | TRBV6-6 | CASRTNQGSGQPQHF | TGTGCCAGCAGAACAAATCAGGGATCCGGTCAGCCCCAGCATTTT
TRBD2 | TRBJ2-7 | NA | TRBV25-1 | CASRGTTYEQYF | TGTGCCAGCCGTGGGACTACCTACGAGCAGTACTTC
NA | TRBJ1-5 | NA | TRBV11-2 | CASSAQGSNQPQHF | TGTGCCAGCAGCGCTCAGGGGAGCAATCAGCCCCAGCATTTT
NA | TRBJ1-1 | NA | TRBV5-4 | CASSHPGRGTLEAFF | TGTGCCAGCAGCCACCCGGGACGGGGGACCTTAGAAGCTTTCTTT
NA | TRBJ2-1 | NA | TRBV21-1 | CASSKDSTGFF | TGTGCCAGCAGCAAAGACAGCACGGGGTTCTTC
TRBD1 | TRBJ1-2 | once | TRBV28 | CASSLDRGGYGYTF | TGTGCCAGCAGCCTAGACAGGGGGGGCTATGGCTACACCTTC
NA | TRBJ1-2 | NA | TRBV18 | CASSPPGGGYTF | TGTGCCAGCTCACCACCGGGAGGGGGATACACCTTC
NA | TRBJ1-2 | NA | TRBV6-1 | CASSFLQLYTF | TGTGCCAGCAGTTTCTTACAACTCTACACCTTC
TRBD1 | TRBJ2-7 | NA | TRBV11-2 | CASSRGTGEINEQYF | TGTGCCAGCAGCAGAGGGACAGGGGAAATAAACGAGCAGTACTTC